The 18 T cell receptor beta chains below all came from one sample that was sequenced in a study of identifying expanded T cells in peripheral blood. Only in-frame clones appear in the TCRdb table, and some are missing; sequencing was by immunoSEQ multiplex PCR. The sample has approximately 94,000 clones; 88% are singletons. The sequenced material came from blood. The receptors stem from a person between 18 and 70 years old in good health.

The chain carries TRBV15 and TRBJ1-2; D unclear. The CDR3 runs 13 residues. Germline CDR1 is LNHNV and CDR2 is YYDKDF (reference sequence). Trimming left V 4 bases short and J 4 bases short, with 10 bases between. This CDR3 reads CATSILVGYGYTF. The CDR3 DNA reads TGTGCCACCAGCATTCTGGTCGGCTATGGCTACACCTTC.

The chain uses TRBV5-1 and TRBJ2-2, with TRBD1 matching over 8 bases. The CDR3 loop spans 14 amino acids. Trimming cost V 8 bases and J 0 bases; bases outside gene matches: 3. Germline CDR1 and CDR2: SGHRS and YFSETQ. CDR3 DNA: TGCGCCAGTTACAGGGGGGCGAACACCGGGGAGCTGTTTTTT. It yields the protein CASYRGANTGELFF.

The chain employs TRBV19 and TRBJ1-2; D is undetermined. The CDR3 is made up of 13 amino acids. Trimming left V 4 bases short and J 0 bases short, with 6 bases between. Germline V CDR1 and CDR2: LNHDA, SQIVND (reference sequence). The CDR3 nucleotides read TGTGCCAGTAGTAGAGCGGCTAACTATGGCTACACCTTC. Amino acid sequence: CASSRAANYGYTF.

This chain joins TRBV7-9 and TRBJ1-2, with 9 bases fitting TRBD1. The germline V gene encodes CDR1 SEHNR and CDR2 FQNEAQ (reference sequence). This CDR3 comprises 15 residues. V lost 1 base to trimming and J lost 5 bases; unmatched junction nucleotides: 5. CDR3 loop: CASSLEGQGRYGYTF. Written as DNA, the CDR3 is TGTGCCAGCAGCTTAGAGGGACAGGGAAGGTATGGCTACACCTTC.

The V gene is TRBV28, the J gene TRBJ1-1; D gene ambiguous. Germline V gives CDR1 MDHEN, CDR2 SYDVKM. The CDR3 is 13 residues long. Trimming took 3 bases from V and 1 from J, leaving 6 bases between them. The CDR3 reads CASSFGGNTEAFF. The CDR3 region has the DNA TGTGCCAGCAGTTTCGGAGGGAACACTGAAGCTTTCTTT.

CDR3 in amino acids: CASSLQVRVDTEAFF. CDR3 DNA sequence: TGCGCCAGCAGCTTGCAGGTCAGGGTGGACACTGAAGCTTTCTTT. The rearrangement links TRBV5-1 to TRBJ1-1; the D gene is possibly TRBD1 (5 bases). The CDR3 runs to 15 residues. The germline gives CDR1 SGHRS, CDR2 YFSETQ. V was trimmed by 1 base and J by 3 bases, leaving 13 bases between them.

The chain couples TRBV28 to TRBJ1-2, with a weak D call TRBD1 (6 bases). Trimming cost V 8 bases and J 7 bases, with 29 bases left between them. The CDR3 is 17 residues long. Germline loops: CDR1 MDHEN, CDR2 SYDVKM. The CDR3 loop reads CASGNLPRAGDGFGYTF. Written as DNA, the CDR3 is TGTGCCAGCGGCAATCTACCGCGGGCAGGGGACGGCTTTGGCTACACCTTC.

This clone turned up a few times. This chain joins TRBV30 and TRBJ1-2; no clear D. This CDR3 spans 13 amino acids. In germline, CDR1 is GTSNPN, CDR2 SVGIG (reference sequence). Trimming took 4 bases from V and 2 from J, leaving 11 bases between them. CDR3 nucleotide sequence: TGTGCCTGGATTTCTGAACTGAACTATGGCTACACCTTC. Its translation: CAWISELNYGYTF.

This chain joins TRBV5-1 and TRBJ2-5, with TRBD2 identical over 8 bases. The CDR3 contains 15 residues. CDR1 and CDR2 from the germline V gene are SGHRS and YFSETQ. The J segment lost 4 bases and the V segment lost 6 bases, leaving 11 bases of the junction unmatched. Written as DNA, the CDR3 is TGCGCCAGCACACACGGGGCTGCGGGGGGAGAGACCCAGTACTTC. It translates to CASTHGAAGGETQYF. Supplemented by reference TRBV5-1 and TRBJ2-5, the full variable domain reads KAGVTQTPRYLIKTRGQQVTLSCSPISGHRSVSWYQQTPGQGLQFLFEYFSETQRNKGNFPGRFSGRQFSNSRSEMNVSTLELGDSALYLCASTHGAAGGETQYFGPGTRLLVL.

The chain couples TRBV9 to TRBJ1-4; D is possibly TRBD1 (6 bases). The CDR3 extends over 15 amino acids. Trimming took off 4 bases at V and 7 bases at J, with 17 bases between the two ends. Per germline, CDR1 SGDLS and CDR2 YYNGEE. CDR3 sequence (DNA): TGTGCCAGCAGCCCAGAGGGGGGACTGGGTGAAAAACTGTTTTTT. This translates into CASSPEGGLGEKLFF.

The chain uses TRBV18 and TRBJ2-5; D perhaps matches TRBD1 (6 bases). The CDR3 length is 14 residues. The germline V gene has CDR1 KGHSH and CDR2 LQKENI. V was clipped by 6 bases and J by 5 bases, with 16 bases between them. The CDR3 is CASSPVQGLETQYF. The CDR3 DNA follows: TGTGCCAGCTCTCCGGTACAGGGTTTGGAGACCCAGTACTTC. The full variable domain, its missing parts supplied by reference TRBV18 and TRBJ2-5, is NAGVMQNPRHLVRRRGQEARLRCSPMKGHSHVYWYRQLPEEGLKFMVYLQKENIIDESGMPKERFSAEFPKEGPSILRIQQVVRGDSAAYFCASSPVQGLETQYFGPGTRLLVL.

This clone has just a few counts. V is TRBV11-1 and J is TRBJ1-1; a possible D gene is TRBD1 (5 bases). The CDR3 sequence is 13 residues long. V lost 3 bases to trimming and J lost 4 bases, with 9 bases between them. Per the germline V gene, CDR1 is SGHAT and CDR2 is FQDESV (reference sequence). CDR3 nucleotides: TGTGCCAGCAGCTTCACGGACACCACTGAAGCTTTCTTT. It encodes CASSFTDTTEAFF.

The gene calls are TRBV7-2 and TRBJ2-7, with 10 bases lining up with TRBD2. The V gene end was trimmed by 5 bases and the J gene end by 6 bases; junction bases not matched to a gene: 10. The CDR3 length is 15 residues. Germline lookup yields CDR1 SGHTA and CDR2 FQGNSA. The CDR3 region is CASSPKAGGPGEQYF. The CDR3 DNA is TGTGCCAGCAGCCCTAAAGCGGGAGGGCCGGGCGAGCAGTACTTC.

The chain combines TRBV19 with TRBJ2-1; D is unresolved. There are 13 residues in the CDR3. From germline, CDR1 is LNHDA and CDR2 SQIVND (reference sequence). V was clipped by 0 bases and J by 10 bases, with 10 bases between them. CDR3 nucleotides: TGTGCCAGTAGTATAGACCAATGGGGAGAGCAGTTCTTC. This codes for CASSIDQWGEQFF. Together with reference TRBV19 and TRBJ2-1, the CDR3 gives the full variable domain: DGGITQSPKYLFRKEGQNVTLSCEQNLNHDAMYWYRQDPGQGLRLIYYSQIVNDFQKGDIAEGYSVSREKKESFPLTVTSAQKNPTAFYLCASSIDQWGEQFFGPGTRLTVL.

V usage is TRBV12-5 and J usage is TRBJ2-1; D unresolved. V shed 8 bases and J shed 4 bases, with 6 bases lying between them. The germline gives CDR1 LGHNT, CDR2 FRNRAP. This CDR3 spans 11 amino acids. This chain's CDR3 is CASLTYNEQFF. The CDR3 DNA reads as TGTGCTAGTCTGACTTACAATGAGCAGTTCTTC.

This chain uses TRBV19 with TRBJ1-1; 9 bases match TRBD1. Germline-derived CDR1 and CDR2 are LNHDA and SQIVND (reference sequence). The V and J ends lost 7 bases and 6 bases, in that order; junction bases with no gene match: 9. CDR3 length equals 14 residues. The DNA for the CDR3 is TGTGCCAGTAAACCACAGGGGGCGAAGGCTGAAGCTTTCTTT. Translation: CASKPQGAKAEAFF.

The chain's CDR3 is CASSFQGFSGNTIYF. The DNA for the CDR3 is TGTGCCAGCAGCTTTCAGGGGTTCTCTGGAAACACCATATATTTT. This chain connects TRBV7-8 to TRBJ1-3, with a weak D call TRBD1 (6 bases). The CDR3 has 15 amino acids. Germline V CDR1 and CDR2: SGHVS, FQNEAQ. Trimming took off 3 bases at V and 0 bases at J, with 9 bases between the two ends.

A single count supports this clone. The chain joins TRBV6-5 to TRBJ1-1; no definite D call. The germline V and J ends were trimmed by 5 bases and 10 bases, with 17 bases remaining between them. Per germline, CDR1 MNHEY and CDR2 SVGAGI. The CDR3 covers 13 residues. The CDR3 reads CASSQYSPFRAFF. The CDR3 coding sequence is TGTGCCAGCAGTCAATACTCACCCTTCAGAGCTTTCTTT.